Listed below are T cell receptor beta chains from one sample, sequenced in a study of blood T cell repertoires in COVID-19. Data came from immunoSEQ multiplex PCR; TCRdb stores just in-frame clones and leaves some out. The sample lists about 61,000 clones, 75% to 90% occurring once. The material sequenced was peripheral blood. The receptor source for this set is a human donor in a cohort sampled during active COVID-19. CDR3s include the opening cysteine and the closing phenylalanine or tryptophan. The D gene is left open where the match is weak. Clone size, where shown, is once, few, many, or a class for clones that have expanded.

d_call,clone_size,v_call,j_call,cdr3_nt,cdr3_aa
NA,NA,TRBV5-1,TRBJ1-1,TGCGCCAGCAGCTTGGGACAGACGAACACTGAAGCTTTCTTT,CASSLGQTNTEAFF
TRBD1,NA,TRBV5-1,TRBJ1-2,TGCGCCAGCAGGGACAGGGTGAAAGGAATCTATGGCTACACCTTC,CASRDRVKGIYGYTF
NA,NA,TRBV15,TRBJ2-3,TGTGCCACCAGCAGAGAAACGGTGGATACGCAGTATTTT,CATSRETVDTQYF
TRBD1,NA,TRBV27,TRBJ2-1,TGTGCCAGCAGTCCCGGGACAGGACTTGGGGATGAGCAGTTCTTC,CASSPGTGLGDEQFF
TRBD1,NA,TRBV3-1/TRBV3-2,TRBJ2-5,TGTGCCAGCAGCTTTCGACAGGGAAAAGAGACCCAGTACTTC,CASSFRQGKETQYF
NA,NA,TRBV5-1,TRBJ2-5,TGCGCCAGCAGCTTGGGGGCGGCAGGGGAGACCCAGTACTTC,CASSLGAAGETQYF
NA,once,TRBV27,TRBJ1-4,TGTGCCAGCAGCCCGACATATAGGGGAGAAAAACTGTTTTTT,CASSPTYRGEKLFF
TRBD2,NA,TRBV7-2,TRBJ2-3,TGTGCCAGCAGCTTAGGAGGCGCGGGAGGCTATAATACGCAGTATTTT,CASSLGGAGGYNTQYF
NA,few,TRBV29-1,TRBJ1-2,TGCAGCGTTGACGGGTTTAACTATGGCTACACCTTC,CSVDGFNYGYTF
NA,NA,TRBV28,TRBJ1-2,TGTGCCAGCAGGCCCGGGGGAGACTATGGCTACACCTTC,CASRPGGDYGYTF
NA,NA,TRBV11-2,TRBJ2-7,TGTGCCAGCAGCTCCTTGAGGCATCCCTACGAGCAGTACTTC,CASSSLRHPYEQYF
NA,few,TRBV7-9,TRBJ2-7,TGTGCCAGCAGCATTACTAGCTCGGGTGAGCAGTACTTC,CASSITSSGEQYF
TRBD2,NA,TRBV25-1,TRBJ2-1,TGTGCCAGCAGTGACCCGGTACTAGCGGGAAACAATGAGCAGTTCTTC,CASSDPVLAGNNEQFF
TRBD1,few,TRBV11-3,TRBJ2-7,TGTGCCAGCAGCCCGCTGGGACAGAGCTACGAGCAGTACTTC,CASSPLGQSYEQYF
NA,NA,TRBV19,TRBJ1-1,TGTGCCAGTAGTATCGACCAGTGGGCCACTGAAGCTTTCTTT,CASSIDQWATEAFF
NA,NA,TRBV4-1,TRBJ1-2,TGCGCCAGCAGCCAAGAGACCGGGTACTTCCTCTATGGCTACACCTTC,CASSQETGYFLYGYTF
NA,NA,TRBV12-5,TRBJ2-1,TGTGCTAGTGGTTCTAGCGCGAAAAACAATGAGCAGTTCTTC,CASGSSAKNNEQFF
TRBD2,NA,TRBV7-2,TRBJ2-1,TGTGCCAGCAGCTTAGGCCCGTCGGGAGGGAACAATGAGCAGTTCTTC,CASSLGPSGGNNEQFF
TRBD1,NA,TRBV5-1,TRBJ1-1,TGCGCCAGCAGCGTGGACAGGGGAATTGTCGGAGCTTTCTTT,CASSVDRGIVGAFF
NA,NA,TRBV9,TRBJ2-1,TGTGCCAGCAGCAGGCTTCAGGGGGGACCTGGGGAGCAGTTCTTC,CASSRLQGGPGEQFF
TRBD2,NA,TRBV13,TRBJ2-3,TGTGCCAGCAGCTTACGGACTAGCGGGAGGGAGTCTCATACGCAGTATTTT,CASSLRTSGRESHTQYF
NA,once,TRBV11-1,TRBJ2-7,TGTGCCAGCACCCGGGGGATCACAGATTACGAGCAGTACTTC,CASTRGITDYEQYF
NA,NA,TRBV6-6,TRBJ2-7,TGTGCCAGCTACAGTTCGACCTACGAGCAGTACTTC,CASYSSTYEQYF
TRBD1,NA,TRBV2,TRBJ2-5,TGTGCCAGCAGCAAAGACAGGGTACAACAAGAGACCCAGTACTTC,CASSKDRVQQETQYF